This T cell receptor beta chain was sequenced for a study of blood T cell repertoires in COVID-19. Study summary: Spain, Italy and the United States supplied samples that represented acute and convalescent COVID-19. From T cells, B-cell-depleted T cells, or PBMCs came the material, which was cDNA or gDNA.

This clone occurred a few times. Clones were sequenced by immunoSEQ multiplex PCR, and TCRdb holds only the in-frame ones, with some missing. The data show under 250,000 clones, with approximately 85% seen just once and 2.4% held by the top ten. The TCR originated in a woman in her 70s with COVID-19, enrolled during active disease. Sequenced sample: peripheral blood.

In nucleotides, the CDR3 is TGCGCCAGCAGCCCGGAGGTCAAAGGAAACACCATATATTTT. It is translated as CASSPEVKGNTIYF. V and J are TRBV4-3 and TRBJ1-3; D unclear. V lost 4 bases to trimming and J lost 4 bases, with 11 bases between them. This CDR3 is 14 amino acids long. Germline V lookup: CDR1 LGHNA, CDR2 YSLEER.